The T cell receptor beta chain described here comes from a study of T cells after posttransplantation cyclophosphamide (TCRdb year 2016). In the study overall: Using TRB sequencing, the study followed how the T cell repertoire reconstituted after myeloablative bone marrow transplantation in which posttransplantation cyclophosphamide served as GVHD prophylaxis. Antigen receptor sequencing covered samples from a few dozen PTCy-treated patients and about 17 of their related bone marrow donors. Blood from all 35 or so PTCy patients with 1-year posttransplant specimens was subjected to TRB sequencing. In 3 patients, up to roughly 3 additional blood samples taken between 2 and 5.2 years after transplant also underwent TRB sequencing, as did pretransplant blood from a handful of patients. Because TRA and TRB clonality correlated tightly in roughly nine samples, the subsequent TCR analyses were limited to TRB only. Public TRB sequences were searched against a database of over 3,500 sequences associated with responses to pathogens, tumor antigens, self-antigens and alloantigens.

Study-wide conclusions, independent of this receptor: At 1-2 months, donor-recipient similarity was low but rose over the first year, and the later blood repertoires were often dominated by donor CD8+ memory clones. Across roughly 45 patients, recipient CMV seropositivity and CMV reactivation were highly associated with TRB clonality; PTCy diversity was similar to CNI/methotrexate controls. The TRB repertoires of T cells infiltrating skin or GI tract showed only limited overlap with the TRB repertoires of T cells in blood.

As encoded in the germline V gene, CDR1 is MDHEN while CDR2 is SYDVKM. V is trimmed back by 3 bases and J by 4 bases, and the junction contains 11 bases that no gene match accounts for. Reading from cysteine to phenylalanine, the CDR3 counts 16 amino acids. Only the CDR3 region is kept as DNA, spanning 48 bases read in frame from base 1. Viable CD3+CD4+ or CD3+CD8+ cells that were CCR7+CD45RA+CD45RO-CD95-CD27+CD28+ were defined as naive T cells. On the day of marrow donation, related bone marrow donors gave peripheral blood samples. Peripheral blood and bone marrow mononuclear cells were isolated by Ficoll-Hypaque density centrifugation and cryopreserved. Sorting of CD4+ and CD8+ T cells, including naive and memory subsets, was performed by FACS on a FACSAria II. Genomic DNA was the input for TRB sequencing, which was run either with the immunoSEQ assay at survey resolution or with the hsTCRB kit. The authors processed their data as follows. Initial read processing used immunoSEQ software, and repertoire analyses used the LymphoSeq R package. Clonality was computed as 1 minus normalized Shannon entropy; Gini coefficient was also calculated for each TRB dataset. Phenotypes of unsorted samples were inferred by mapping TRB sequences from sorted subsets of the recipient or donor onto the same recipient's unsorted samples. In TCRdb, the immuneACCESS table is reduced to in-frame sequences with V and J assigned. These tables do not hold every clone; where another copy was compared, an unresolved V gene accounts for under half, and the others remain unexplained. The DNA was the basis for D and trimming; V, J and clone size are from that table. Within this sample are about 20,000 clones, with under 99% of them counted one time only. The top ten clonotypes cover 0.15% to 0.2% of the sample.

Turning to this clone: Its antigen has not been determined. No base-level quality is on record; no much larger clone is a single base apart.

The sequence came from a man aged 35 to 55 in good health, CMV-negative, and a related stem cell transplant donor. The rearrangement combines TRBV28 with TRBJ2-7, and 8 bases in between align with TRBD2. The sample comprised naive CD4+ T cells sorted from PBMCs. The DNA sequence is given as TGTGCCAGCAGTTTGCCGGGCGCTAGCGGGTTTTACGAGCAGTACTTC. Its amino acids are CASSLPGASGFYEQYF.